This T cell receptor (beta chain) is drawn from a study of T cell responses to AZD1222 COVID-19 vaccine. General observations from the study: Only a handful of AZD1222 recipients, more than five in all, had baseline seropositivity. Possibly, clonal diversity was underestimated; donors were largely white British and included more females.

Germline V gene lookup returns CDR1 MNHEY and CDR2 SVGAGI. Trimming at V came to 4 bases and at J to 1 base, leaving 6 bases not matched to a gene. This CDR3 has 16 amino acids. Profiling relied on immunoSEQ multiplex PCR, and the TCRdb table lists in-frame clones only, not all of them. The sample consists of 150,000 to 200,000 clones, 80% to 95% of them appearing once. Notes on this clone: Its antigen is unidentified.

The sample consisted of peripheral blood, taken on day 0 of AZD1222 vaccination. The genes are TRBV6-5 and TRBJ2-2; TRBD2 aligns across 7 bases. The clonotype originates from an adult in good health. The CDR3 protein is CASSFRGGVNTGELFF. The CDR3 region has the DNA TGTGCCAGCAGTTTTCGTGGGGGGGTGAACACCGGGGAGCTGTTTTTT.